The source of this TCR beta chain is a study of vaccination effects on CD4 cells after COVID-19. Study background: CD4+ T cells specific for antigen were expanded with viral peptide pools by the ViraFEST assay before sequencing. Samples taken from a few convalescent patients early and late after vaccination were obtained. It was a median of 72 days after the second dose that post-vaccine samples were obtained.

There are 15 residues in the CDR3. J gave up 6 bases and V 6 bases, and 10 bases lay outside the gene matches. The germline gives CDR1 MDHEN, CDR2 SYDVKM. Generated by immunoSEQ multiplex PCR, the TCRdb table keeps only in-frame clones and is missing some. The sample holds 50,000 or so clones, around 74% seen once. It was after 10 days of culture that CD4+ T cells were isolated. Their SARS-CoV-2 infection, verified by PCR, occurred between March and December 2020. All study participants received two doses of BNT162b2 or mRNA-1273 vaccine. A half-volume exchange with IL-2 medium occurred on days 3 and 7. Notes on this clone: The antigen remains unidentified.

The clonotype was recovered from a human donor who had a prior SARS-CoV-2 infection. Sequenced material: CD4+ T cells from PBMCs cultured without peptide, taken after COVID-19 vaccination. The chain employs TRBV28 and TRBJ2-7; 11 bases fit TRBD1. CDR3 amino acids: CASSRSRDRGVEQYF. Written as DNA, the CDR3 is TGTGCCAGCAGCCGAAGCCGGGACAGGGGGGTCGAGCAGTACTTC.